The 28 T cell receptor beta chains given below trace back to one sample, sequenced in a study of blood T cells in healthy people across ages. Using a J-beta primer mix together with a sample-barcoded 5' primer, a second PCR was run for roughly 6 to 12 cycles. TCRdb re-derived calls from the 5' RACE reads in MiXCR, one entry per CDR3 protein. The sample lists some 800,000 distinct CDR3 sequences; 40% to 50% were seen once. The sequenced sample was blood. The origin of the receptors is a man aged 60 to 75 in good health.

The CDR3 sequence: CASSSPGTDSYEQYF. CDR3 DNA sequence: TGTGCCAGCAGCTCGCCCGGGACAGATTCCTACGAGCAGTACTTC. The J gene is TRBJ2-7, the V gene TRBV11-2; TRBD1 aligns across 7 bases. Per the germline V gene, CDR1 is SGHAT and CDR2 is FQNNGV. The V gene end was trimmed by 4 bases and the J gene end by 1 base; junction bases not matched to a gene: 7. There are 15 residues in the CDR3.

In nucleotides, the CDR3 is TGTGCCAGCAGCCACCGGGACGGTAAACTGTTTTTT. Its protein product is CASSHRDGKLFF. The chain employs TRBV14 and TRBJ1-4; possible D gene TRBD1, 5 bases. V gave up 3 bases and J gave up 11 bases, with 10 bases separating them. This CDR3 is built from 12 residues. Germline CDR1 and CDR2: SGHDN and FVKESK.

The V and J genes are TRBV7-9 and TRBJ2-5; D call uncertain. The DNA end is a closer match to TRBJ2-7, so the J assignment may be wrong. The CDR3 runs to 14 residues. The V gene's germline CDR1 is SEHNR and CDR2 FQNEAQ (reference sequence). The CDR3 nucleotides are TGTGCCAGCAGCCATGGATGGGCTCAGAACGAGCAGTACTTC. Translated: CASSHGWAQNEQYF.

In DNA form, the CDR3 reads TGCAGTGCTAGAGACAGGGGGTCAGGGGGGACCCAGTACTTC. This codes for CSARDRGSGGTQYF. The chain combines TRBV20-1 with TRBJ2-5; 7 bases agree with TRBD1. J gave up 7 bases and V 0 bases, and 8 bases lay outside the gene matches. CDR3 length: 14 amino acids. Germline V gene data show CDR1 as DFQATT and CDR2 as SNEGSKA (reference sequence).

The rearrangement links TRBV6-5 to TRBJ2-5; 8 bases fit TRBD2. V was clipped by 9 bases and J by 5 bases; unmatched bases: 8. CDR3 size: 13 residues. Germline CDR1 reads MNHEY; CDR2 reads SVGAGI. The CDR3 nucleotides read TGTGCCAGTCGGGGGGGGCTGCATGAGACCCAGTACTTC. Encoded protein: CASRGGLHETQYF.

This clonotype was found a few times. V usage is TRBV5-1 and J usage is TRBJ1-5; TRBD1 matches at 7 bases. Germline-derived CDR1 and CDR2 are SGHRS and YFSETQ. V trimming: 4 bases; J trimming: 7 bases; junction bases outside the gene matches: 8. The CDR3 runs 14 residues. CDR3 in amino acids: CASSPTGPHQPQHF. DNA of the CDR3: TGCGCCAGCAGCCCGACAGGGCCCCACCAGCCCCAGCATTTT.

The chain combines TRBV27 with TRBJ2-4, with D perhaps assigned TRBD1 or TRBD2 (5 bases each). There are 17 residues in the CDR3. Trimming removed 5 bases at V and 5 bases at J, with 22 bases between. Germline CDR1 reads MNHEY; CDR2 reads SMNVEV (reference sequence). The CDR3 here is CASSLTWGLGSQNIQYF. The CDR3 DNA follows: TGTGCCAGCAGTCTTACATGGGGGTTAGGAAGCCAAAACATTCAGTACTTC.

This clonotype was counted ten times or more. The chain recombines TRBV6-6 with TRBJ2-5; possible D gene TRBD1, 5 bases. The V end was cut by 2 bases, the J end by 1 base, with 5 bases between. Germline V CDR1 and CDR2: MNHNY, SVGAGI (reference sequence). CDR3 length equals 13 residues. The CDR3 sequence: CASSYGAQETQYF. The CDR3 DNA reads TGTGCCAGCAGTTACGGGGCCCAAGAGACCCAGTACTTC.

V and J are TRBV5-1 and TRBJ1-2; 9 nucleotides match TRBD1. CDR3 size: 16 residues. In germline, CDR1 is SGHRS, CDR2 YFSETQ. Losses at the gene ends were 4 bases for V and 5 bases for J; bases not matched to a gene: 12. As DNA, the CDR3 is TGCGCCAGCAGCCTCGAGCCGGGACAGGGATCTTATGGCTACACCTTC. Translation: CASSLEPGQGSYGYTF.

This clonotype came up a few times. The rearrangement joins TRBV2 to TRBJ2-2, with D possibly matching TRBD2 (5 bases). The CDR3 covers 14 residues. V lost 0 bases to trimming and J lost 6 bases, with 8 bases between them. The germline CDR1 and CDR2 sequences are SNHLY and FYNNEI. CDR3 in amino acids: CASSEAMRAGELFF. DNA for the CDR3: TGTGCCAGCAGTGAAGCAATGAGGGCCGGGGAGCTGTTTTTT.

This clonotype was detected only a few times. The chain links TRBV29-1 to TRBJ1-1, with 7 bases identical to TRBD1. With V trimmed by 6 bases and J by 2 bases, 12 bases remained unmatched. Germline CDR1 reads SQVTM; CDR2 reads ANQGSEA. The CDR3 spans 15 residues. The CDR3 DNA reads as TGCAGCGTGAAACAGGGGACCTCCTCAAACACTGAAGCTTTCTTT. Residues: CSVKQGTSSNTEAFF.

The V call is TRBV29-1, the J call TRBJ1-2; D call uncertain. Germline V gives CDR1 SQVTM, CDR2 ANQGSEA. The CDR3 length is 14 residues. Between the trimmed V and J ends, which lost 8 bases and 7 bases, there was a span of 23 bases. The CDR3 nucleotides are TGCAGCTCTTTTAGCGGGGTGGGTCTAGGTGGCTACACCTTC. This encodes CSSFSGVGLGGYTF.

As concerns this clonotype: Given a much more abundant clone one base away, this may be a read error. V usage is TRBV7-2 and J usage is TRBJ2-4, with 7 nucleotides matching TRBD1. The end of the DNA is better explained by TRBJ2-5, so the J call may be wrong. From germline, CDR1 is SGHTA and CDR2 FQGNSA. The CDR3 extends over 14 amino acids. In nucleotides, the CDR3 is TGTGCCGGCAGCTTAGAGCCAGGGGGAGAGACCCAGTACTTC. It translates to CAGSLEPGGETQYF.

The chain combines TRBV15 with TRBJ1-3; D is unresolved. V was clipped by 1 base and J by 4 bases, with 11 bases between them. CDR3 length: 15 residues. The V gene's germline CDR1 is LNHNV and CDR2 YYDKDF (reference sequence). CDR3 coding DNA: TGTGCCACCAGCAGAGGGAAAGGGTCGGGAAACACCATATATTTT. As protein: CATSRGKGSGNTIYF.

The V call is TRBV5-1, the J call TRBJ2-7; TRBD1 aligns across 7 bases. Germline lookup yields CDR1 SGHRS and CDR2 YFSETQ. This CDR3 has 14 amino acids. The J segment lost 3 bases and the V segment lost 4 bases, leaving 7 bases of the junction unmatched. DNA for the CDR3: TGCGCCAGCAGCGGGCCCGGGACAGTCTACGAGCAGTACTTC. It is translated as CASSGPGTVYEQYF.

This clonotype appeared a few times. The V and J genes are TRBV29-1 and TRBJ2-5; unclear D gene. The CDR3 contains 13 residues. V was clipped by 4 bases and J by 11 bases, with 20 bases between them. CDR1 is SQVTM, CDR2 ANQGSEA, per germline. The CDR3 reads CSVAAAPRGEQYF. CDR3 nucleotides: TGCAGCGTTGCGGCAGCCCCCAGAGGTGAGCAGTACTTC.

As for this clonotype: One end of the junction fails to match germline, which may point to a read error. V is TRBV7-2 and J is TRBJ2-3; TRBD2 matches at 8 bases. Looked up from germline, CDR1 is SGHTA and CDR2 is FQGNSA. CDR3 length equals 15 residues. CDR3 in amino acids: CASSAQSGGTGTQYF. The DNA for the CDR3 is TGTGCCAGCAGCGCCCAGAGCGGGGGCACAGGTACGCAGTATTTT.

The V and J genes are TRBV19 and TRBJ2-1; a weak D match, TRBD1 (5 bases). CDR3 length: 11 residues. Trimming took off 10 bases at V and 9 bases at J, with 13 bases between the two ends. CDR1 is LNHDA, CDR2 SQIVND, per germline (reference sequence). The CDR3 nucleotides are TGTGCCACCAGGGTTGAGGCTGAGCAGTTCTTC. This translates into CATRVEAEQFF.

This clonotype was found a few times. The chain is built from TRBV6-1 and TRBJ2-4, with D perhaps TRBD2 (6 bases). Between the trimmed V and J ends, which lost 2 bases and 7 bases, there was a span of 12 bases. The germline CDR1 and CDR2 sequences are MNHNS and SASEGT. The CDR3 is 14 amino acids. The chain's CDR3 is CASSESWGRNIQYF. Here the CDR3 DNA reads TGTGCCAGCAGTGAAAGCTGGGGGAGGAACATTCAGTACTTC.

The CDR3 region has the DNA TGTGCCAGCAGCGTATCGGGACAGGGGGGGTCTGAAGCTTTCTTT. The encoded protein is CASSVSGQGGSEAFF. V and J are TRBV9 and TRBJ1-1; 11 bases line up with TRBD1. Germline CDR1 is SGDLS and CDR2 is YYNGEE. The CDR3 spans 15 residues. J lost 6 bases, V lost 1 base, and 5 bases had no gene match. The full variable domain, in which reference TRBV9 and TRBJ1-1 provide the parts outside the CDR3, is DSGVTQTPKHLITATGQRVTLRCSPRSGDLSVYWYQQSLDQGLQFLIQYYNGEERAKGNILERFSAQQFPDLHSELNLSSLELGDSALYFCASSVSGQGGSEAFFGQGTRLTVV.

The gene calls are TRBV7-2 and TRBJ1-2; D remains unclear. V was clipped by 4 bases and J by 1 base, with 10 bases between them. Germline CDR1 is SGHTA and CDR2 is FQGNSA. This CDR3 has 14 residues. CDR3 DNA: TGTGCCAGCAGCTCCACGGCGGGTAACTATGGCTACACCTTC. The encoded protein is CASSSTAGNYGYTF. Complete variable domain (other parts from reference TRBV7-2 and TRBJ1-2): GAGVSQSPSNKVTEKGKDVELRCDPISGHTALYWYRQSLGQGLEFLIYFQGNSAPDKSGLPSDRFSAERTGGSVSTLTIQRTQQEDSAVYLCASSSTAGNYGYTFGSGTRLTVV.

The CDR3 bases are TGTGCCTGGACTGGGGGCCTGAACACTGAAGCTTTCTTT. Translation gives CAWTGGLNTEAFF. The chain joins TRBV30 to TRBJ1-1, with a tentative D call TRBD1 (6 bases). CDR3 size: 13 residues. Germline CDR1 is GTSNPN and CDR2 is SVGIG (reference sequence). The V and J ends lost 4 bases and 0 bases respectively, with 9 bases between them.

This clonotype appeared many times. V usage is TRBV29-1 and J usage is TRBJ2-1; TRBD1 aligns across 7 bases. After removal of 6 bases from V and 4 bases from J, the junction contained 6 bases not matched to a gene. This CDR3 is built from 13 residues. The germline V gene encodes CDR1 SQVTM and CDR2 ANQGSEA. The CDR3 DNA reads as TGCAGCGTGCACAGGGGATCTTACAATGAGCAGTTCTTC. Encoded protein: CSVHRGSYNEQFF.

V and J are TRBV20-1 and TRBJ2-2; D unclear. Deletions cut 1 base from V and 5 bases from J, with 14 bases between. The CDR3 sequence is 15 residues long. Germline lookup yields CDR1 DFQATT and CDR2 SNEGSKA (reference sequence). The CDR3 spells CSARVTRQGTGELFF. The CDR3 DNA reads TGCAGTGCTAGAGTGACCCGACAAGGGACCGGGGAGCTGTTTTTT.

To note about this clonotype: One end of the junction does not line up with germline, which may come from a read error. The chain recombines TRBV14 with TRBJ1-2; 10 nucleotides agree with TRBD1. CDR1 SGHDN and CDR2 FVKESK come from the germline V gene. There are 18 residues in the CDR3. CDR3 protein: CASSHQTRDRGVNYDYTF. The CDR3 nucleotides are TGTGCCAGCAGCCACCAGACCCGGGACAGGGGCGTAAACTATGACTACACCTTC.

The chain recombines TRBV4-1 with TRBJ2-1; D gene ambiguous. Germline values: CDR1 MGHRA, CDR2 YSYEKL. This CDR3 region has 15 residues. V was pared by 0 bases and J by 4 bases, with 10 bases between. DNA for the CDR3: TGCGCCAGCAGCCAAGATCGTTCAGATTACAATGAGCAGTTCTTC. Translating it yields CASSQDRSDYNEQFF.

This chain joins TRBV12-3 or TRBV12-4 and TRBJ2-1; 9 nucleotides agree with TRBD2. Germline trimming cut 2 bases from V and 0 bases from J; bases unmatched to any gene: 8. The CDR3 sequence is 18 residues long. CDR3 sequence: CASSLLAGGLSSYNEQFF. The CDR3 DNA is TGTGCCAGCAGTTTATTGGCGGGGGGGCTGAGCTCCTACAATGAGCAGTTCTTC.

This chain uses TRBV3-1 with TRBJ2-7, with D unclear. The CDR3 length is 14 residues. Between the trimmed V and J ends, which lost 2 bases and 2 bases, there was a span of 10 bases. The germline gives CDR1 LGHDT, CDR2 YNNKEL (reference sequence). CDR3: CASSQHEGPYEQYF. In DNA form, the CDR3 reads TGTGCCAGCAGCCAACACGAAGGCCCCTACGAGCAGTACTTC.